This T cell receptor (beta chain) was found in a study of cytomegalovirus exposure and HLA in healthy donors. Germline trimming cut 6 bases from V and 3 bases from J; bases unmatched to any gene: 5. CDR3 length: 14 amino acids. Germline V CDR1 and CDR2: SQVTM, ANQGSEA. This PCR relied on a set of 60 Vbeta primers and 13 Jbeta primers. Sequencing was performed with immunoSEQ multiplex PCR; in TCRdb, only in-frame clones are kept and a portion is missing. Of approximately 98,000 clones listed, over 70% are singletons. The sequencing input was PBMCs. The chain links TRBV29-1 to TRBJ1-1; the match to TRBD1 covers 12 bases. This clonotype originated in a man between 18 and 29 years old in good health and CMV-seropositive. The CDR3 sequence: CSVGTGGAYTEAFF. For the CDR3, the DNA is TGCAGCGTCGGGACAGGGGGCGCTTACACTGAAGCTTTCTTT.